Sequencing of this TCR beta chain was carried out in a study of blood T cells in healthy people across ages. PCR was performed a second time for about 6 to 12 cycles using a sample-barcoded 5' primer and a J-beta primer mix. TCRdb reanalysed the 5' RACE reads using MiXCR and keeps one entry per CDR3 protein. The sample records about 970,000 distinct CDR3 sequences, roughly 51% being singletons. The CDR3 runs to 14 residues. The V gene's germline CDR1 is MGHDK and CDR2 SYGVNS. The specimen was blood. The sequence derives from a woman in her sixties in good health. The chain carries TRBV25-1 and TRBJ2-5; 12 bases are shared with TRBD2. The J call may not be correct, given that the DNA end is closer to TRBJ2-7. The CDR3 region is CASTRRTSGTEQYF. The CDR3 nucleotides read TGTGCCAGCACTAGAAGGACTAGCGGGACCGAGCAGTACTTC.